This T cell receptor (beta chain) was captured by sequencing in a study of blood T cell repertoires in COVID-19. On the study more broadly: Collection of acute and convalescent COVID-19 samples took place in the United States, Italy and Spain. From T cells, B-cell-depleted T cells, or PBMCs came the material, which was cDNA or gDNA.

The CDR3 length is 13 residues. V was pared by 4 bases and J by 1 base, with 7 bases between. From germline, CDR1 is LGHDT and CDR2 YNNKEL (reference sequence). As handled by the study authors: Reference gene primer amplification in the assay estimated nucleated cell counts. The method was immunoSEQ multiplex PCR; TCRdb's version includes in-frame clones alone and lacks a portion of them. The D gene and trimming were derived from the DNA, and the V and J assignments and clone size from that table. The table has over 30,000 clones, about 90% seen once. Sequencing was performed on peripheral blood. The chain is built from TRBV3-1 (or the pseudogene TRBV3-2) and TRBJ1-1; D gene unclear. The clonotype originates from a woman in her seventies with active COVID-19. The CDR3 here is CASSPTQNTEAFF. The CDR3 bases are TGTGCCAGCAGCCCGACTCAGAACACTGAAGCTTTCTTT.